The 11 T cell receptor beta chains reported below all come from one sample, sequenced in a study of Graves' ophthalmopathy and Graves' hyperthyroidism. The TCR beta CDR3 regions underwent amplification from RNA transcripts. Amplification began with first-round RT-PCR using HTBI primers, then second-round multiplex PCR was performed. TCRdb ran MiXCR on the multiplex PCR reads and lists one entry per CDR3 protein. The repertoire holds 600,000 to 700,000 distinct CDR3 sequences, roughly 39% seen once, with more than 2.5% in the top ten. The sample consisted of peripheral blood. All receptors derive from an adult man with Graves' ophthalmopathy.

Details on this clonotype: Given a much more abundant clone one base away, this may be a read error. The rearrangement uses TRBV25-1 and TRBJ1-1, with D perhaps matching TRBD1 (5 bases). Deletions cut 6 bases from V and 0 bases from J, with 20 bases between. CDR3 length: 17 amino acids. The germline CDR1 and CDR2 sequences are MGHDK and SYGVNS. Here the CDR3 reads CASSVVGGGTMNTEAFF. As DNA, the CDR3 is TGTGCCAGCAGCGTAGTGGGCGGGGGAACCATGAACACTGAAGCTTTCTTT.

The genes are TRBV5-1 and TRBJ2-5, with D tentatively TRBD2 (5 bases). CDR1 and CDR2 (germline): SGHRS, YFSETQ. V was shortened by 0 bases and J by 9 bases, with 18 bases between the two germline ends. The CDR3 sequence is 15 residues long. CDR3 nucleotides: TGCGCCAGCAGCTTGGGTGGGAGTAGCAATCAGCCCCAGTACTTC. Translation: CASSLGGSSNQPQYF.

This clonotype has at least ten counts. The rearrangement links TRBV7-2 to TRBJ1-3; 10 positions match TRBD1. The CDR3 runs to 19 residues. V trimming: 3 bases; J trimming: 1 base; junction bases outside the gene matches: 12. The germline V gene has CDR1 SGHTA and CDR2 FQGNSA. For the CDR3, the DNA is TGTGCCAGCAGCTTTGTAGGGACAGGGGATTTTGGATCTGGAAACACCATATATTTT. It is translated as CASSFVGTGDFGSGNTIYF. Together with reference TRBV7-2 and TRBJ1-3, the CDR3 gives the full variable domain: GAGVSQSPSNKVTEKGKDVELRCDPISGHTALYWYRQSLGQGLEFLIYFQGNSAPDKSGLPSDRFSAERTGGSVSTLTIQRTQQEDSAVYLCASSFVGTGDFGSGNTIYFGEGSWLTVV.

This clonotype was seen many times. Here the CDR3 reads CASSFSAHTEAFF. CDR3 nucleotides: TGTGCCAGCAGCTTCTCCGCACACACTGAAGCTTTCTTT. The chain combines TRBV7-3 with TRBJ1-1, with unresolved D. This CDR3 is built from 13 residues. CDR1 is SGHTA, CDR2 FQGTGA, per germline. V lost 3 bases to trimming and J lost 3 bases, with 8 bases between them.

This sequence joins TRBV2 and TRBJ1-1; D is unclear. Trimming cost V 3 bases and J 7 bases, with 0 bases left between them. The CDR3 length is 9 residues. Germline lookup yields CDR1 SNHLY and CDR2 FYNNEI. The CDR3: CASSDEAFF. Here the CDR3 DNA reads TGTGCCAGCAGTGATGAAGCTTTCTTT.

This clonotype was recorded a few times. The chain couples TRBV6-1 to TRBJ2-7, with D possibly matching TRBD1 (6 bases). Germline V gives CDR1 MNHNS, CDR2 SASEGT. V dropped 3 bases and J dropped 2 bases, with 11 bases sitting between them. The CDR3 has 14 amino acids. CDR3 protein: CASSDEGGPYEQYF. The CDR3, as DNA: TGTGCCAGCAGTGATGAAGGGGGACCCTACGAGCAGTACTTC.

This clonotype showed up many times. The V and J genes are TRBV20-1 and TRBJ1-1; D might be TRBD1 (5 bases). The germline V gene encodes CDR1 DFQATT and CDR2 SNEGSKA (reference sequence). The CDR3 totals 13 residues. Trimming cost V 3 bases and J 4 bases, with 12 bases left between them. The CDR3 is CSASPRAATEAFF. The CDR3 DNA sequence: TGCAGTGCTAGTCCCAGGGCGGCCACTGAAGCTTTCTTT.

The V and J genes are TRBV6-6 and TRBJ1-5, with TRBD1 as a possible D gene (6 bases). V was cut by 7 bases and J by 7 bases, with 11 bases left in between. CDR3 length equals 12 residues. Germline loops: CDR1 MNHNY, CDR2 SVGAGI (reference sequence). CDR3 loop: CASKGGSQPQHF. The CDR3, as DNA: TGTGCCAGCAAGGGGGGATCCCAGCCCCAGCATTTT.

This clonotype was recorded many times. This chain uses TRBV2 with TRBJ2-5, with 7 bases that match TRBD1. The ends lost 8 bases at V and 4 bases at J; junction bases unmatched: 7. CDR3 length equals 13 residues. From germline, CDR1 is SNHLY and CDR2 FYNNEI. CDR3 nucleotide sequence: TGTGCCAGCTCCCTGACAGGGTTAGAGACCCAGTACTTC. Translated, it gives CASSLTGLETQYF. Drawing the rest from reference TRBV2 and TRBJ2-5, the complete variable domain is EPEVTQTPSHQVTQMGQEVILRCVPISNHLYFYWYRQILGQKVEFLVSFYNNEISEKSEIFDDQFSVERPDGSNFTLKIRSTKLEDSAMYFCASSLTGLETQYFGPGTRLLVL.

The chain recombines TRBV10-3 with TRBJ1-4, with D possibly being TRBD1 (5 bases). This CDR3 region has 14 residues. CDR1 and CDR2 (germline): ENHRY, SYGVKD. Trimming shortened V by 8 bases and J by 10 bases, and 20 bases separated the two germline ends. The CDR3, as DNA: TGTGCCATCCGGGAGTCGCAGGGAGGCGGAAAACTGTTTTTT. It yields the protein CAIRESQGGGKLFF.

This clonotype was detected many times. The rearrangement joins TRBV11-2 to TRBJ2-6; D uncertain. The V end lost 2 bases, the J end lost 0 bases, and 5 bases lay between the germline ends. The CDR3 extends over 15 amino acids. Germline CDR1 reads SGHAT; CDR2 reads FQNNGV. The CDR3 coding sequence is TGTGCCAGCAGCTTACAATTCTCTGGGGCCAACGTCCTGACTTTC. Translated, it gives CASSLQFSGANVLTF.